This T cell receptor beta chain emerged from a study of identical twins. This clonotype was observed a few times. What it binds is not known. The study, taken as a whole, reports: Cord blood beta clonotypes that were abundant carried fewer insertions, and memory repertoires showed no such trend. Excess sharing by twins proved weaker in beta out-of-frame sequences.

Each CDR3 protein is one row after TCRdb ran MiXCR on the 5' RACE reads. The profile shows roughly 250,000 distinct CDR3 sequences, 11% to 15% of them singletons. There are 13 residues in the CDR3. Unmatched junction bases numbered 4, after V lost 4 bases and J lost 5 bases. Germline values: CDR1 LGHDT, CDR2 YNNKEL (reference sequence). This chain links TRBV3-1 with TRBJ2-5; 7 bases line up with TRBD1. Input material: memory (CD45RO+) T cells sorted from blood. The sequence derives from a woman in her late teens or twenties in good health. CDR3 sequence (DNA): TGTGCCAGCAGCCCGACAGGGACGGAGACCCAGTACTTC. Encoded protein: CASSPTGTETQYF.